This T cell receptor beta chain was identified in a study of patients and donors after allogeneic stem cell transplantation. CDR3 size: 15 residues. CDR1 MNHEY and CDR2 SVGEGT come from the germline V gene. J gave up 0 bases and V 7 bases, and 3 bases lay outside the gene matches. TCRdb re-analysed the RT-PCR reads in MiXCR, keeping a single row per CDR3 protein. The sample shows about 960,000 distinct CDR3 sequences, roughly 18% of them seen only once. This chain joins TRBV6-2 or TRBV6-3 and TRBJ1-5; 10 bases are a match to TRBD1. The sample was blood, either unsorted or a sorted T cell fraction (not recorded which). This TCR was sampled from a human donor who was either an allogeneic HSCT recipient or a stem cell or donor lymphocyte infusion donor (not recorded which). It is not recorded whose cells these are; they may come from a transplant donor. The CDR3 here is CASKTGGNSNQPQHF. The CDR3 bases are TGTGCCAGCAAGACAGGGGGCAATAGCAATCAGCCCCAGCATTTT.